This T cell receptor beta chain is drawn from a study of shared clonotypes between healthy human individuals. The CDR3 extends over 12 amino acids. V lost 2 bases and J lost 8, with 10 bases in between. CDR1 and CDR2 (germline): SGHRS, YFSETQ. It was CD45RO-negative cells, positively selected for CCR7, that made up naive CD8 cells, with terminally differentiated effector memory CD45RA+ cells excluded. Libraries were prepared by immunoSEQ multiplex PCR; TCRdb keeps only in-frame clonotypes and omits some of them. This sample has about 2,100,000 clones, with about 92% found just once. The receptor was derived from a man between 18 and 29 years old in good health. Some clones in this sample may be carry-over from other donors' samples. The J gene is TRBJ1-1, the V gene TRBV5-1; D gene ambiguous. The sequenced sample consisted of naive CD8+ T cells from PBMCs. This CDR3 is CASSFGGGEAFF. The CDR3 nucleotides read TGCGCCAGCAGCTTTGGCGGAGGCGAAGCTTTCTTT.